This T cell receptor (beta chain) was identified in a study of T cell repertoires in cytomegalovirus infection. The study, taken as a whole, reports: HLA-C-restricted CMV-specific TCR beta clonotypes prevailed in the ex vivo response. Carriage of CMV together with the relevant HLA was identifiable through cumulative public TCR beta family frequency.

TCRdb re-analysed the reads in MiXCR, keeping a single row per CDR3 protein. The profile shows about 830,000 distinct CDR3 sequences, approximately 32% of them singletons. About this clonotype: The target antigen is unknown.

Trimming removed 7 bases from V and 8 bases from J; junction bases left unmatched: 10. Germline V gene data show CDR1 as MNHEY and CDR2 as SMNVEV (reference sequence). The CDR3 extends over 14 amino acids. V and J are TRBV27 and TRBJ2-1; the match to TRBD2 covers 8 bases. The sample here was cultured CD8+ T cells from PBMCs, taken from culture after CMV antigen stimulation. This receptor was obtained from a human donor in good health (CMV status not recorded). Some clones in this sample may be carry-over from other donors' samples. CDR3 region: CASNTGGRWDEQFF. The CDR3 DNA reads TGTGCCAGCAACACGGGGGGGCGTTGGGATGAGCAGTTCTTC.